One sample yielded the 20 T cell receptor beta chains listed below, sequenced in a study of Graves' ophthalmopathy and Graves' hyperthyroidism (dated by TCRdb to 2016 to 2018). Reads for this sample came from an Illumina HiSeq 2000. For repertoire sequencing, the TCR beta CDR3 regions were amplified from RNA transcripts. HTBI primers and the Qiagen OneStep RT-PCR kit were used in a first-round RT-PCR, which was followed by a second-round multiplex PCR, size selection and purification. Using fastp at Q25 and MiXCR, TCRdb reprocessed the public reads and kept productive beta chains. Each entry is one CDR3 protein sequence, shown with its most common DNA and genes. The sample includes a few hundred thousand distinct CDR3 sequences, with about 35% observed a single time. Less than 4.5% of the sample rests with the top ten. The sample consisted of peripheral blood or thyroid tissue (not recorded which). The source is an adult man with Graves' hyperthyroidism.

This clonotype was seen repeatedly, ten times or more. This sequence joins TRBV11-3 and TRBJ1-3, with D maybe TRBD1 (6 bases). V lost 5 bases and J 0 bases, leaving 17 bases between the germline ends. The CDR3 sequence is 17 residues long. Per germline, CDR1 SGHNT and CDR2 YENEEA. The CDR3 protein is CASSAGLRDNSGNTIYF. CDR3 nucleotides: TGTGCCAGCAGCGCAGGACTCCGGGACAACTCTGGAAACACCATATATTTT. The full variable domain, its missing parts supplied by reference TRBV11-3 and TRBJ1-3, is EAGVVQSPRYKIIEKKQPVAFWCNPISGHNTLYWYLQNLGQGPELLIRYENEEAVDDSQLPKDRFSAERLKGVDSTLKIQPAELGDSAVYLCASSAGLRDNSGNTIYFGEGSWLTVV.

This chain joins TRBV9 and TRBJ2-2; tentative D call: TRBD1 (5 bases). Germline assignment: CDR1 SGDLS and CDR2 YYNGEE. V was pared by 7 bases and J by 2 bases, with 18 bases between. This CDR3 is 16 amino acids long. CDR3 amino acids: CASSPQVSANTGELFF. In DNA form, the CDR3 reads TGTGCCAGCTCACCACAGGTGTCGGCTAACACCGGGGAGCTGTTTTTT.

Concerning this clonotype itself: Since no conserved phenylalanine or tryptophan closes the CDR3, a read error is the likely cause. The chain carries TRBV25-1 and TRBJ1-1, with D possibly matching TRBD1 (5 bases). Trimming pared 3 bases from V and 4 bases from J, leaving 15 bases between. The CDR3 is made up of 15 amino acids. The germline V gene has CDR1 MGHDK and CDR2 SYGVNS. CDR3 protein: CASSESGLMSTEAFL. The DNA of the CDR3 is TGTGCCAGCAGTGAGTCGGGACTTATGAGCACTGAAGCTTTCCTT.

As for this clonotype: This may arise from a read error, as a much more abundant clone is one base away. The V and J genes are TRBV12-3 or TRBV12-4 and TRBJ1-1, with D unresolved. This CDR3 region has 12 residues. The CDR3 DNA is TGTGCCAGCAGCGGCTTAGAGAGCAAAGCTTCCTTT. Encoded protein: CASSGLESKASF.

The CDR3 sequence: CASSIDLEGGTNYGYTF. For the CDR3, the DNA is TGTGCCAGTAGTATAGATCTCGAGGGCGGAACTAACTATGGCTACACCTTC. The chain combines TRBV19 with TRBJ1-2, with D hard to call. Trimming took 0 bases from V and 0 from J, leaving 14 bases between them. The CDR3 covers 17 residues. Looked up from germline, CDR1 is LNHDA and CDR2 is SQIVND (reference sequence).

This clonotype was counted at least ten times. The chain is built from TRBV27 and TRBJ2-7; 7 bases are shared with TRBD1. Losses at the gene ends were 6 bases for V and 2 bases for J; bases not matched to a gene: 10. Germline CDR1 is MNHEY and CDR2 is SMNVEV (reference sequence). The CDR3 runs to 15 residues. For the CDR3, the DNA is TGTGCCAGCAGCCCCGGATCGGGACAGACCTACGAGCAGTACTTC. Translation gives CASSPGSGQTYEQYF.

This clonotype was seen many times. V and J are TRBV2 and TRBJ1-2; TRBD1 matches 8 bases. This CDR3 comprises 13 residues. Germline trimming cut 7 bases from V and 3 bases from J; bases unmatched to any gene: 4. From germline, CDR1 is SNHLY and CDR2 FYNNEI. CDR3 loop: CASKMDRDYGYTF. The CDR3, as DNA: TGTGCCAGCAAGATGGACAGGGACTATGGCTACACCTTC.

A word on this clonotype: One junction end does not reproduce the germline sequence, and a read error may be involved. The CDR3 spells CASSLETSGTWGISYGQYF. Here the CDR3 DNA reads TGTGCCAGCAGCTTAGAGACTAGCGGGACCTGGGGAATCTCCTACGGGCAGTACTTC. The rearrangement uses TRBV7-2 and TRBJ2-7, with 11 bases fitting TRBD2. The CDR3 covers 19 residues. CDR1 is SGHTA and CDR2 is FQGNSA in the germline V gene.

The chain employs TRBV29-1 and TRBJ2-7, with 9 bases aligning to TRBD1. The DNA end lines up better with TRBJ2-1; the J call may be wrong. Germline V gives CDR1 SQVTM, CDR2 ANQGSEA. This CDR3 spans 13 amino acids. The CDR3 DNA reads as TGCAGCGTCCGGGACAGGGCTTACAATGAGCAGTTCTTC. It is translated as CSVRDRAYNEQFF.

This clonotype was picked up many times. The rearrangement links TRBV10-3 to TRBJ2-5, with 13 bases identical to TRBD2. Trimming at V came to 3 bases and at J to 3 bases, leaving 4 bases not matched to a gene. The CDR3 spans 16 residues. Germline CDR1 ENHRY, CDR2 SYGVKD. CDR3 DNA: TGTGCCATCAGTGATTCAGGGACTAGCGGGAAAGAGACCCAGTACTTC. Its translation: CAISDSGTSGKETQYF.

This clonotype has a count of ten or more. This chain links TRBV6-5 with TRBJ1-6, with TRBD1 identical over 7 bases. The V segment lost 6 bases and the J segment 7 bases; nucleotides outside the gene matches: 3. Per germline, CDR1 MNHEY and CDR2 SVGAGI. The CDR3 contains 13 residues. The DNA for the CDR3 is TGTGCCAGCAGACAGGGGCTGAATTCACCCCTCCACTTT. Encoded protein: CASRQGLNSPLHF.

There are many counts of this clonotype. This chain uses TRBV24-1 with TRBJ1-2; TRBD1 agrees at 7 bases. Looked up from germline, CDR1 is KGHDR and CDR2 is SFDVKD. The CDR3 totals 14 residues. The trim removed 4 bases at V and 4 bases at J, leaving 5 bases unmatched. CDR3 amino acids: CATSDLGQFYGYTF. In nucleotides, the CDR3 is TGTGCCACCAGTGACCTGGGACAGTTCTATGGCTACACCTTC.

The J gene is TRBJ2-7, the V gene TRBV19; D gene ambiguous. CDR1 is LNHDA, CDR2 SQIVND, per germline (reference sequence). This CDR3 is built from 16 residues. Trimming took 4 bases from V and 4 from J, leaving 20 bases between them. CDR3 in amino acids: CASSSSTTRRIYEQYF. The CDR3 DNA follows: TGTGCCAGTAGTAGTAGTACAACAAGAAGGATATACGAGCAGTACTTC.

The J gene is TRBJ1-6, the V gene TRBV10-3, with D hard to call. The CDR3 has 16 amino acids. V dropped 0 bases and J dropped 8 bases, with 14 bases sitting between them. The germline gives CDR1 ENHRY, CDR2 SYGVKD. The CDR3 reads CAISESVPEPDSPLHF. The CDR3 nucleotides are TGTGCCATCAGTGAGTCGGTCCCCGAGCCTGATTCACCCCTCCACTTT.

The chain has TRBV20-1 and TRBJ1-4; tentatively, D is TRBD1 (5 bases). Germline V gene lookup returns CDR1 DFQATT and CDR2 SNEGSKA (reference sequence). V gave up 6 bases and J gave up 6 bases, with 17 bases separating them. The CDR3 covers 14 residues. This CDR3 is CSAIRLAGDEKLFF. In DNA form, the CDR3 reads TGCAGTGCCATACGACTAGCGGGGGATGAAAAACTGTTTTTT.

This chain links TRBV12-3 or TRBV12-4 with TRBJ2-7, with D unclear. The CDR3 has 14 amino acids. V lost 5 bases and J lost 0, with 11 bases in between. The chain's CDR3 is CASSDHRNSYEQYF. The DNA for the CDR3 is TGTGCCAGCAGTGATCACCGAAACTCCTACGAGCAGTACTTC.

The V call is TRBV24-1, the J call TRBJ2-2, with 7 nucleotides matching TRBD2. Trimming took 8 bases from V and 2 from J; bases not matched to a gene: 13. CDR1 and CDR2 (germline): KGHDR, SFDVKD. The CDR3 spans 17 residues. CDR3: CATTPGPGGINTGELFF. CDR3 coding DNA: TGTGCCACCACCCCAGGCCCGGGAGGAATTAACACCGGGGAGCTGTTTTTT.

The J gene is TRBJ2-1, the V gene TRBV11-2; 10 nucleotides match TRBD2. This CDR3 is 16 amino acids long. CDR1 SGHAT and CDR2 FQNNGV come from the germline V gene. V gave up 1 base and J gave up 7 bases; unmatched junction bases: 7. CDR3 sequence (DNA): TGTGCCAGCAGCTTAGCAGCGGGAGGGTTTGGGAATGAGCAGTTCTTC. Its translation is CASSLAAGGFGNEQFF.

V and J are TRBV25-1 and TRBJ2-5, with 10 nucleotides matching TRBD2. The CDR3 sequence is 16 residues long. V lost 4 bases to trimming and J lost 2 bases; unmatched junction nucleotides: 7. Germline assignment: CDR1 MGHDK and CDR2 SYGVNS. The CDR3 bases are TGTGCCAGCAGTGCTAGATCGACTAGCGGGCAAGAGACCCAGTACTTC. Residues: CASSARSTSGQETQYF.

This clonotype was counted many times. The chain couples TRBV25-1 to TRBJ1-4; D is possibly TRBD1 (6 bases). V lost 6 bases and J lost 5, with 13 bases in between. Germline CDR1 reads MGHDK; CDR2 reads SYGVNS. The CDR3 sequence is 14 residues long. As DNA, the CDR3 is TGTGCCAGCAGCGCAGGGGTTTCGAATGAAAAACTGTTTTTT. Translation gives CASSAGVSNEKLFF.